The rows below give T cell receptor beta chains drawn from one sample of a study of T cells expressing NK-cell markers. TCRdb reprocessed the 5' RACE reads and reports one entry per CDR3 protein, with no DNA. The sample includes a few hundred thousand distinct CDR3 sequences. Sequenced: blood T cells: a sorted CD56 or NKG2C T cell subset, CD4+ or CD8+ T cells, or bulk PBMC T cells (not recorded which). The receptors originated from a young man in good health. CDR3s include the opening cysteine and the closing phenylalanine or tryptophan.

TRBJ2-3 | TRBV27 | CASSAGLSIDTQYF
TRBJ2-1 | TRBV5-1 | CASSLESLSYNEQFF
TRBJ2-7 | TRBV12-3/TRBV12-4 | CASTRTGSYEQYF
TRBJ2-1 | TRBV10-3 | CAISGRLAGDPGEQFF
TRBJ2-1 | TRBV20-1 | CSASGLAGDDAEQFF
TRBJ2-1 | TRBV7-2 | CASSPRPGRYNEQFF
TRBJ2-2 | TRBV9 | CASSVGVAPNTGELFF
TRBJ2-1 | TRBV6-1 | CASRMGGSSYNEQFF
TRBJ2-7 | TRBV7-2 | CASSRVAGGTSYEQYF
TRBJ2-5 | TRBV12-3/TRBV12-4 | CASSLNQGMQETQYF
TRBJ2-6 | TRBV4-1 | CASSQTSPNVGGGANVLTF
TRBJ2-7 | TRBV4-2 | CASSRDSGTAYEQYF
TRBJ2-1 | TRBV15 | CATSGGTSGSVDEQFF
TRBJ2-6 | TRBV5-1 | CASSSGALRDSGANVLTF
TRBJ2-4 | TRBV5-4 | CASSLAGTSPLQYF
TRBJ1-5 | TRBV10-3 | CAISQQGPAIPQHF
TRBJ2-7 | TRBV7-2 | CASNSRGLGEQYF
TRBJ2-1 | TRBV6-1 | CASSETQASGQFF
TRBJ1-1 | TRBV12-3/TRBV12-4 | CASSFPGREAFF
TRBJ2-5 | TRBV20-1 | CSAREKRIAVIQETQYF
TRBJ1-2 | TRBV11-3 | CASSPREGLDYGYTF
TRBJ1-1 | TRBV12-3/TRBV12-4 | CASTPPGQGNTEAFF